This T cell receptor beta chain was identified in a study of blood T cell repertoires in COVID-19 (TCRdb year 2020). Context from the whole study: Samples from collaborators originated in the United States, Italy and Spain and spanned both the acute and convalescent phases of COVID-19. Samples were obtained from the ongoing ImmuneRACE study (first 160 participants) and from about 1,300 subjects provided by 6 global collaborators. Nearly every sample came with metadata listing a de-identified subject ID, COVID-19 status, age in years and sex. Where HLA class I and class II types were available, the types were taken from metadata supplied by the sample provider, not from assay-based typing. Deeply sampled blood TCRbeta repertoires from subjects exposed to, actively infected with, or recovered from COVID-19 were included in the dataset. The repertoires were released in a freely available public database intended as a resource for research on the immune response to SARS-CoV-2. The prospective study material was composed of cDNA or gDNA derived from T cells, B-cell-depleted T cells, or PBMCs. Paper-wide results and their limitations: How much clinical and demographic metadata was included differed by source and by participant, and the metadata was provided uncurated.

V loses 5 bases at its end and J loses 1 base; junction bases beyond the gene matches: 4. From the cysteine up to the phenylalanine, the CDR3 has a length of 14 residues. The entry retains the CDR3 DNA only, 42 bases that are in frame from base 1. In the germline V gene (reference sequence), CDR1 corresponds to SEHNR and CDR2 to FQNEAQ. A word on this clone: The specificity of this receptor is unknown. No much larger clone is present one base from it, and per-base qualities are unavailable.

Participants in the prospective study were aged roughly 18 to 100 years, lived in under 30 United States geographic areas, and enrolled through a virtual design. Cohort assignment in the prospective study relied on participant-reported clinical history from a screening survey and a study questionnaire. Mobile phlebotomists in the prospective study collected whole blood, serum and a nasopharyngeal or oropharyngeal swab from every participant. Additional blood draws and questionnaires over an approximately 2-month period could optionally be provided by prospective study participants. Before DNA extraction, blood samples from the prospective study were shipped at room temperature or frozen. TCRbeta CDR3 regions were amplified from genomic DNA by means of the immunoSEQ Assay, a bias-controlled multiplex PCR. From the authors' description of their analysis: Within the assay, amplification of reference gene primers was used to estimate how many nucleated cells each sample contained. To quantify the absolute abundance of each unique TCRbeta CDR3 rearrangement, sequence reads were collapsed and filtered. For each sample, productive Simpson clonality was calculated by taking the square root of Simpson's diversity index across productive rearrangements. TCRdb stores this immuneACCESS table with in-frame sequences only. Part of the clones is absent; in the studies checked, under half of the shortfall reflects unresolved V genes, and no reason is known for the rest. The DNA was the basis for D and trimming; V, J and clone size are from that table. The sample records 150,000 to 200,000 clones, more than 75% of which are singletons. The ten largest make up around 1.2% of the sample.

The V and J genes are TRBV7-9 and TRBJ1-1; the central 7 bases match TRBD1. This sequence was found in a human donor with acute COVID-19. The donor label of this sample is uncertain. Material: PBMCs or T cells enriched from blood (not recorded which). The CDR3 is CASSPRDRNTEAFF. The nucleotide sequence is given as TGTGCCAGCAGCCCTAGGGACAGGAACACTGAAGCTTTCTTT.